This T cell receptor beta chain stems from a study of a mutant IDH1 vaccine in newly diagnosed glioma (dated by TCRdb to the early 2020s). For the study in its entirety: Patients were given eight vaccinations, in weeks 1, 3, 5, 7, 11, 15, 19 and 23, which matched visits V03 through V10. Vaccination began 4-6 weeks after radiotherapy alone, or alongside temozolomide cycles in the chemotherapy-containing groups. For exploratory analyses, under 30 treated patients had longitudinal TCRB deep sequencing done wherever samples were available. The 32 treated patients were 62.5% male and about 40% female, with a mean age of roughly 42 years. Before enrollment, patients had received standard therapy of radiotherapy alone, temozolomide alone, or radiochemotherapy with temozolomide; most received the combination. Peripheral blood was drawn at six visits: V03 (baseline), V05, V07, V10, V12 and V13.

For this clone: The specificity of this receptor is unknown. No per-base quality is available; no much larger clone lies one base away.

Overall results and qualifications from the work: Across multiple MHC alleles, vaccine-induced immune responses were seen in around 93% of patients. Selection of PBMC samples for TCRB deep sequencing was based on availability. The authors stated that sample limitations prevented analyses of patient blood samples from being reproduced. Pseudoprogression appeared unrelated to alterations in the top peripheral T cell clonotypes detected by TCRB sequencing.

Looking up the germline V gene yields CDR1 ENHRY and CDR2 SYGVKD. V ends up 2 bases short and J 7 bases short, with an unmatched junction base count of 11. The CDR3 runs 16 amino acids, cysteine and phenylalanine included. CDR3 DNA only is kept here, 48 bases in frame from base 1. Receptors were amplified or captured by the immunoSEQ multiplex PCR assay. Following the manufacturer's protocol, the hsTCRB Kit was used to amplify rearranged TCR beta chain sequences. An Illumina MiSeq was used to sequence the TCRB libraries. The paper's data handling went like this. The proprietary platform of the kit vendor was used for demultiplexing, trimming and gene mapping. In its TCRdb copy, this immuneACCESS table keeps in-frame sequences only and misses some clones. Where compared with another copy, unresolved V genes explain less than half of these, and the others have no known cause. V and J calls plus clone size are reproduced from that table; the DNA served to infer D and trimming. The sample yields around 80,000 clones; around 85% were counted once. Together, the top ten hold 0.77% of the sample.

Read against the paper, the sample's time point label means: week 23, last vaccination. A 20-mer mutant IDH1 peptide at 300 micrograms in Montanide made up each vaccine dose, which was injected subcutaneously together with topical imiquimod. The donors had newly diagnosed IDH1-mutant astrocytomas of WHO grade 3 or 4 that showed loss of nuclear ATRX. The samples were drawn from NOA16, a multicentre, single-arm, open-label phase I trial in Germany that tested a mutant IDH1 peptide vaccine in humans for the first time. Genomic DNA for TCRB sequencing was isolated from EDTA blood with the DNeasy Blood and Tissue Kit.

Sequencing was performed on PBMCs, taken from a glioma patient whose treatment included an IDH1 peptide vaccine. The TCR sequence derives from a woman aged 45-65 years with glioma. The chain is made from TRBV10-3 and TRBJ2-1; TRBD2 aligns with 7 central bases. The DNA is as follows: TGTGCCATCAGTGAGCTAGCGGCCAAGGGGCGGAATGAGCAGTTCTTC. It translates to CAISELAAKGRNEQFF.